This TCR beta chain appears in the sequencing data of a study of Ad26.COV2.S vaccination and SARS-CoV-2 variants. At the level of the study: Ad26.COV2.S shots went into the muscle once or twice, 56 days apart. Overall study findings and caveats: Analytic work on TCR breadth and depth might have understated the full extent of total T cell responses.

The sample's treatment: around 19 received Ad26.COV2.S at low or high dose, single or two shots; roughly five received placebo; per-sample allocation not given. Each sample was drawn 63 days after the first injection (of vaccine or placebo). A word on this clone: Its antigen remains unknown.

The ends were cut back, 4 bases at V and 4 bases at J, with 23 bases in the middle. The CDR3 is 17 residues long. CDR1 is SGHRS and CDR2 is YFSETQ in the germline V gene. Profiled with immunoSEQ multiplex PCR; TCRdb holds only in-frame clones, not every one. Of more than 350,000 clones detected, 75% to 95% appear once; the ten largest clones hold less than 15%. The chain carries TRBV5-1 and TRBJ1-1, with D possibly being TRBD1 (6 bases). The source was peripheral blood, collected in a trial of Ad26.COV2.S vaccine versus placebo. This clonotype was obtained from a person between 18 and 60 years old who received the Ad26.COV2.S COVID-19 vaccine or a placebo. This CDR3 reads CASSRGAGALLATEAFF. Here the CDR3 DNA reads TGCGCCAGCAGCCGAGGGGCAGGGGCTCTATTAGCCACTGAAGCTTTCTTT.